What follows are 29 T cell receptor beta chains derived from one specimen sequenced in a study of blood T cell repertoires in COVID-19. The assay was immunoSEQ multiplex PCR, and TCRdb's table has in-frame clones only and misses some. The sample lists fewer than 350,000 clones, roughly 90% occurring once. The sequenced sample was PBMCs or T cells enriched from blood (not recorded which). Receptors were obtained from a woman in her thirties or forties with acute COVID-19.

Of note for this clone: The junction does not match germline at one end; this may be a read error. The chain recombines TRBV7-9 with TRBJ2-1; D is undetermined. This CDR3 contains 11 residues. Per the germline V gene, CDR1 is SEHNR and CDR2 is FQNEAQ (reference sequence). The DNA for the CDR3 is TGCGCCCCATCCCCCAGAAATGAGCAGTTCTTC. Encoded protein: CAPSPRNEQFF.

This rearrangement joins TRBV18 to TRBJ1-2; D remains ambiguous. Per the germline V gene, CDR1 is KGHSH and CDR2 is LQKENI. Trimming cost V 4 bases and J 2 bases, with 8 bases left between them. This CDR3 has 13 amino acids. The chain's CDR3 is CASSLTENYGYTF. Here the CDR3 DNA reads TGTGCCAGCTCACTGACGGAGAACTATGGCTACACCTTC.

The chain uses TRBV2 and TRBJ1-6; D is perhaps TRBD1 (5 bases). The CDR3 has 16 residues. V dropped 6 bases and J dropped 6 bases, with 18 bases sitting between them. Germline V gives CDR1 SNHLY, CDR2 FYNNEI. The CDR3: CASRERDLVLNSPLHF. The CDR3, as DNA: TGTGCCAGCAGAGAGCGGGACCTCGTTCTTAATTCACCCCTCCACTTT.

The chain carries TRBV7-8 and TRBJ2-2; possible D gene TRBD2, 6 bases. This CDR3 is built from 18 residues. The germline gives CDR1 SGHVS, CDR2 FQNEAQ. The V gene lost 0 bases and the J gene lost 2 bases, with 16 bases spanning the gap. The CDR3 DNA sequence: TGTGCCAGCAGCTTAGCGCGGGCTAGCGTAGGAAACACCGGGGAGCTGTTTTTT. As protein: CASSLARASVGNTGELFF.

The V and J genes are TRBV27 and TRBJ2-2, with D possibly being TRBD1 (6 bases). The CDR3 loop spans 13 amino acids. Germline V gives CDR1 MNHEY, CDR2 SMNVEV (reference sequence). The V and J ends lost 4 bases and 7 bases respectively, with 10 bases between them. The CDR3 DNA sequence: TGTGCCAGCAGTTCCAGGGGTGGCGGGGAGCTGTTTTTT. Encoded protein: CASSSRGGGELFF.

V gene TRBV7-5 combines with J gene TRBJ2-7; the D segment call TRBD1 is taken from the table without a DNA check. TRBV7-5 is a documented pseudogene. This CDR3 region has 15 residues. The CDR3: CVRSLDQGLSYEQYF. Written as DNA, the CDR3 is TGTGTCAGAAGCTTAGATCAGGGGTTGTCTTACGAGCAGTACTTC.

On this clone itself: The sample carries other DNA sequences with the same CDR3. The chain links TRBV5-1 to TRBJ1-5; D may be TRBD1 (5 bases). Germline CDR1 is SGHRS and CDR2 is YFSETQ. V shed 0 bases and J shed 0 bases, with 7 bases lying between them. The CDR3 loop spans 15 amino acids. For the CDR3, the DNA is TGCGCCAGCAGCTTGGAAGGGGATAGCAATCAGCCCCAGCATTTT. Translated, it gives CASSLEGDSNQPQHF.

V usage is TRBV7-9 and J usage is TRBJ1-4; 7 positions match TRBD1. The V segment lost 5 bases and the J segment 4 bases; nucleotides outside the gene matches: 10. The CDR3 contains 16 residues. CDR1 and CDR2 from the germline V gene are SEHNR and FQNEAQ (reference sequence). For the CDR3, the DNA is TGTGCCAGCAGCCCGAGACTGACAGGGATTAATGAAAAACTGTTTTTT. Translated, it gives CASSPRLTGINEKLFF. Combining the CDR3 with reference TRBV7-9 and TRBJ1-4 gives the whole variable domain DTGVSQNPRHKITKRGQNVTFRCDPISEHNRLYWYRQTLGQGPEFLTYFQNEAQLEKSRLLSDRFSAERPKGSFSTLEIQRTEQGDSAMYLCASSPRLTGINEKLFFGSGTQLSVL.

The chain has TRBV28 and TRBJ2-2; TRBD2 might be the D (6 bases). The germline V gene has CDR1 MDHEN and CDR2 SYDVKM. V lost 6 bases and J 1 base, leaving 12 bases between the germline ends. This CDR3 has 15 amino acids. CDR3 amino acids: CASRTGTLNTGELFF. CDR3 sequence (DNA): TGTGCCAGCAGGACCGGGACTCTGAACACCGGGGAGCTGTTTTTT.

The CDR3 bases are TGTGCCAGCAGCTTGGGACTAGCGGGCTCCTACGAGCAGTACTTC. It specifies CASSLGLAGSYEQYF. The chain uses TRBV5-6 and TRBJ2-7, with TRBD2 matching 10 bases. CDR3 size: 15 residues. In germline, CDR1 is SGHDT, CDR2 YYEEEE. After removal of 0 bases from V and 0 bases from J, the junction contained 0 bases not matched to a gene. Using reference TRBV5-6 and TRBJ2-7 for the parts outside the CDR3, the full variable domain is DAGVTQSPTHLIKTRGQQVTLRCSPKSGHDTVSWYQQALGQGPQFIFQYYEEEERQRGNFPDRFSGHQFPNYSSELNVNALLLGDSALYLCASSLGLAGSYEQYFGPGTRLTVT.

This chain links TRBV19 with TRBJ1-2; D uncertain. The CDR3 totals 14 residues. The V end was cut by 5 bases, the J end by 2 bases, with 12 bases between. Germline V gives CDR1 LNHDA, CDR2 SQIVND (reference sequence). The CDR3 nucleotides read TGTGCCAGTAGTGGCACCACCGGGAACTATGGCTACACCTTC. Its translation: CASSGTTGNYGYTF.

J is TRBJ2-1 and V is TRBV6-5; TRBD2 matches 10 bases. The germline V gene has CDR1 MNHEY and CDR2 SVGAGI. V trimming: 7 bases; J trimming: 7 bases; junction bases outside the gene matches: 7. The CDR3 is 14 residues long. CDR3: CASTASGGINEQFF. The CDR3 coding sequence is TGTGCCAGCACAGCTAGCGGGGGTATTAATGAGCAGTTCTTC.

CDR3 nucleotide sequence: TGTGCCAGCAGTGAGGGGGGGGCGTCTTTCTTT. Its protein is CASSEGGASFF. V and J are TRBV25-1 and TRBJ1-1, with a tentative D call TRBD1 (6 bases). The CDR3 consists of 11 residues. V was clipped by 3 bases and J by 12 bases, with 11 bases between them. Germline CDR1 is MGHDK and CDR2 is SYGVNS. The variable domain in full, with the rest retrieved from reference TRBV25-1 and TRBJ1-1, is EADIYQTPRYLVIGTGKKITLECSQTMGHDKMYWYQQDPGMELHLIHYSYGVNSTEKGDLSSESTVSRIRTEHFPLTLESARPSHTSQYLCASSEGGASFFGQGTRLTVV.

The rearrangement uses TRBV9 and TRBJ2-2; possible D gene TRBD2, 5 bases. Trimming took off 1 base at V and 2 bases at J, with 9 bases between the two ends. The CDR3 contains 15 residues. Germline loops: CDR1 SGDLS, CDR2 YYNGEE. The CDR3 region is CASSVRDYNTGELFF. The CDR3 DNA is TGTGCCAGCAGCGTACGTGACTATAACACCGGGGAGCTGTTTTTT.

The J gene is TRBJ2-4, the V gene TRBV5-1; 10 bases map to TRBD1. The CDR3 runs 15 residues. V shed 0 bases, J shed 9 bases, and the junction held 6 bases outside the gene matches. The germline CDR1 and CDR2 sequences are SGHRS and YFSETQ. In DNA, the CDR3 is TGCGCCAGCAGCTTGGCCGGACAGGGGGGGGTCATTCAGTACTTC. Protein: CASSLAGQGGVIQYF.

The chain has TRBV28 and TRBJ1-1, with D possibly TRBD1 on 6 matching bases. The CDR3 sequence is 15 residues long. V lost 6 bases and J 1 base, leaving 15 bases between the germline ends. From germline, CDR1 is MDHEN and CDR2 SYDVKM. The CDR3 region has the DNA TGTGCCAGCAGCCCACCCGGACAGCGGAACACTGAAGCTTTCTTT. Amino acids: CASSPPGQRNTEAFF. The full variable domain, completed using reference TRBV28 and TRBJ1-1, is DVKVTQSSRYLVKRTGEKVFLECVQDMDHENMFWYRQDPGLGLRLIYFSYDVKMKEKGDIPEGYSVSREKKERFSLILESASTNQTSMYLCASSPPGQRNTEAFFGQGTRLTVV.

The chain carries TRBV18 and TRBJ1-1; TRBD1 matches 7 bases. Germline lookup yields CDR1 KGHSH and CDR2 LQKENI. The V and J ends lost 3 bases and 5 bases, in that order; junction bases with no gene match: 12. The CDR3 is 16 residues long. CDR3 coding DNA: TGTGCCAGCTCACCCGGACAGGCTCCGGGTCGTACTGAAGCTTTCTTT. This gives the protein CASSPGQAPGRTEAFF.

This clone has a count of ten or more. This chain links TRBV3-1 (or the pseudogene TRBV3-2) with TRBJ2-1, with 13 bases aligning to TRBD2. Germline lookup yields CDR1 LGHDT and CDR2 YNNKEL (reference sequence). The junction had 7 bases not matched to a gene; V was cut back by 5 bases and J by 3 bases. This CDR3 region has 17 residues. The CDR3 nucleotides read TGTGCCAGCAGCGACGGACTAGCGGGGGTTAGCTACAATGAGCAGTTCTTC. Its protein is CASSDGLAGVSYNEQFF.

This clone was counted once. The V gene is TRBV11-2, the J gene TRBJ1-2; D possibly corresponds to TRBD1 (5 bases). The germline V gene has CDR1 SGHAT and CDR2 FQNNGV. The CDR3 spans 14 residues. V lost 7 bases and J 7 bases, leaving 19 bases between the germline ends. Here the CDR3 DNA reads TGTGCCAGCACCCAGGGAGGGGTTTGGGGTGGCTACACCTTC. Encoded protein: CASTQGGVWGGYTF.

The DNA for the CDR3 is TGTGCCACTGTCCCGGGACAGGGGGACTATGGCTACACCTTC. Translating gives CATVPGQGDYGYTF. The V gene is TRBV2, the J gene TRBJ1-2; 11 bases match TRBD1. CDR3 length: 14 residues. V shed 10 bases and J 3 bases; nucleotides not matched to a gene: 7. Germline-derived CDR1 and CDR2 are SNHLY and FYNNEI.

The chain employs TRBV6-2 or TRBV6-3 and TRBJ1-1, with 8 bases that match TRBD1. V shed 6 bases, J shed 6 bases, and the junction held 15 bases outside the gene matches. The CDR3 is made up of 16 amino acids. CDR1 and CDR2 from the germline V gene are MNHEY and SVGEGT. CDR3 DNA: TGTGCCAGCAGCCCACTTCGGACAGGGAGGAGCGCTGAAGCTTTCTTT. Protein product: CASSPLRTGRSAEAFF.

This chain links TRBV19 with TRBJ1-1; no definite D call. CDR3 size: 14 residues. From germline, CDR1 is LNHDA and CDR2 SQIVND (reference sequence). Deletions cut 7 bases from V and 1 base from J, with 13 bases between. The CDR3 here is CASMGRPGNTEAFF. The CDR3 nucleotides read TGTGCCAGTATGGGCAGGCCCGGGAACACTGAAGCTTTCTTT.

The chain is built from TRBV7-2 and TRBJ2-5; maybe TRBD2 (6 bases). Trimming stripped 2 bases from V and 5 bases from J, with 12 bases between. The CDR3 covers 14 residues. Germline CDR1 and CDR2: SGHTA and FQGNSA. The CDR3 nucleotides are TGTGCCAGCAGCTTAACGGGAGTAGCTGAGACCCAGTACTTC. As protein: CASSLTGVAETQYF.

The V gene is TRBV18, the J gene TRBJ1-2; D ambiguous. CDR1 and CDR2 (germline): KGHSH, LQKENI. CDR3 length equals 15 residues. Trimming left V 6 bases short and J 3 bases short, with 17 bases between. The CDR3 DNA reads as TGTGCCAGCTCCGGACGCGGGTCGTTTGACTATGGCTACACCTTC. Translating gives CASSGRGSFDYGYTF.

The sample holds one count of this clone. The V and J genes are TRBV19 and TRBJ2-3; 14 bases are a match to TRBD2. V shed 5 bases and J 5 bases; nucleotides not matched to a gene: 9. Germline V CDR1 and CDR2: LNHDA, SQIVND (reference sequence). The CDR3 is made up of 17 amino acids. The CDR3 loop reads CASSFQTSGRVGDTQYF. CDR3 nucleotide sequence: TGTGCCAGTAGTTTCCAGACTAGCGGGAGGGTAGGAGATACGCAGTATTTT. The full variable domain, its missing parts supplied by reference TRBV19 and TRBJ2-3, is DGGITQSPKYLFRKEGQNVTLSCEQNLNHDAMYWYRQDPGQGLRLIYYSQIVNDFQKGDIAEGYSVSREKKESFPLTVTSAQKNPTAFYLCASSFQTSGRVGDTQYFGPGTRLTVL.

This chain links TRBV7-3 with TRBJ2-6; D uncertain. V lost 5 bases to trimming and J lost 0 bases, with 5 bases between them. This CDR3 has 14 amino acids. Germline V gene sequence: CDR1 SGHTA, CDR2 FQGTGA. This CDR3 is CASSRSSGANVLTF. The DNA for the CDR3 is TGTGCCAGCAGCAGGAGCTCTGGGGCCAACGTCCTGACTTTC.

Notes on this clone: Other DNA sequences in this sample translate to the same CDR3. CDR3 in DNA: TGTGCCAGCAGCCCCCGACAGGGACGGCAGTACTTC. As protein: CASSPRQGRQYF. The chain recombines TRBV27 with TRBJ2-7; 7 positions agree with TRBD1. Germline CDR1 and CDR2: MNHEY and SMNVEV (reference sequence). The CDR3 runs to 12 residues. Germline trimming cut 6 bases from V and 9 bases from J; bases unmatched to any gene: 8.

The chain joins TRBV5-1 to TRBJ2-7; 7 nucleotides align to TRBD2. CDR3 length equals 17 residues. J gave up 2 bases and V 8 bases, and 19 bases lay outside the gene matches. Germline lookup yields CDR1 SGHRS and CDR2 YFSETQ. The CDR3 protein is CASQLASGARSPYEQYF. The CDR3 DNA reads as TGCGCCAGTCAGTTGGCTAGCGGAGCCCGAAGTCCCTACGAGCAGTACTTC. The whole variable domain, remainder taken from reference TRBV5-1 and TRBJ2-7, is KAGVTQTPRYLIKTRGQQVTLSCSPISGHRSVSWYQQTPGQGLQFLFEYFSETQRNKGNFPGRFSGRQFSNSRSEMNVSTLELGDSALYLCASQLASGARSPYEQYFGPGTRLTVT.

The chain couples TRBV19 to TRBJ1-2, with TRBD1 identical over 10 bases. Germline V gene data show CDR1 as LNHDA and CDR2 as SQIVND (reference sequence). The CDR3 is 14 amino acids. V gave up 6 bases and J gave up 10 bases; unmatched junction bases: 11. As DNA, the CDR3 is TGTGCCAGTAGCATCGTCCGGGACAGGGGTTCCTACACCTTC. Translating gives CASSIVRDRGSYTF.